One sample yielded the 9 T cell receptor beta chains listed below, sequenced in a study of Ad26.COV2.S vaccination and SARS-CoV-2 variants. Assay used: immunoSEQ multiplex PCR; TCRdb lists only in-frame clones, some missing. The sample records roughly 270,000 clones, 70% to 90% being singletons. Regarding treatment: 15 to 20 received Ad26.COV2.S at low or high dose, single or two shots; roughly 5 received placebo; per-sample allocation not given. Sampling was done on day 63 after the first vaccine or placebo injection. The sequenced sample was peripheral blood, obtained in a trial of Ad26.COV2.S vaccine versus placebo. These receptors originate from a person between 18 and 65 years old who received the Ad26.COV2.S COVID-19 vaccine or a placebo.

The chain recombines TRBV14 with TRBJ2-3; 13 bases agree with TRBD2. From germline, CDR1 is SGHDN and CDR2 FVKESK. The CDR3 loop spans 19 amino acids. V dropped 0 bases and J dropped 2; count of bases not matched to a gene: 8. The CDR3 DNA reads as TGTGCCAGCAGCCAAGATCCGAGGACTAGCGGGGGTTACACAGATACGCAGTATTTT. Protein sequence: CASSQDPRTSGGYTDTQYF. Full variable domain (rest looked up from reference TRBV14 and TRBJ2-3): EAGVTQFPSHSVIEKGQTVTLRCDPISGHDNLYWYRRVMGKEIKFLLHFVKESKQDESGMPNNRFLAERTGGTYSTLKVQPAELEDSGVYFCASSQDPRTSGGYTDTQYFGPGTRLTVL.

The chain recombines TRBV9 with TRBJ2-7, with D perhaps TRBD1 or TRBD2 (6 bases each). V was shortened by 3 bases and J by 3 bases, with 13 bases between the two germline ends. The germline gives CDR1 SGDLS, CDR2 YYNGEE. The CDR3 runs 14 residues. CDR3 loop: CASSAGGTYYEQYF. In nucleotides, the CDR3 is TGTGCCAGCAGCGCTGGCGGGACATACTACGAGCAGTACTTC.

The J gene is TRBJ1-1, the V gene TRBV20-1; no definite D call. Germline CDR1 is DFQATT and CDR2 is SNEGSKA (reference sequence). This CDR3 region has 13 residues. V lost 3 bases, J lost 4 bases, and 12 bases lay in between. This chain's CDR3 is CSASIGQATEAFF. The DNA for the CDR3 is TGCAGTGCTAGTATCGGCCAGGCCACTGAAGCTTTCTTT.

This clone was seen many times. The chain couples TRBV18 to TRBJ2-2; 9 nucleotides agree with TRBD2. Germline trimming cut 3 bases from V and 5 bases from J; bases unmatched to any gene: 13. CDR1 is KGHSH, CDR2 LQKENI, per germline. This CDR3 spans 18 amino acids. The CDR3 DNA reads TGTGCCAGCTCACCCCAAAGAGTCGCTAGCGGGACGACCGGGGAGCTGTTTTTT. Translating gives CASSPQRVASGTTGELFF. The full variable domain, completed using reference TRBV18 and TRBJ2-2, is NAGVMQNPRHLVRRRGQEARLRCSPMKGHSHVYWYRQLPEEGLKFMVYLQKENIIDESGMPKERFSAEFPKEGPSILRIQQVVRGDSAAYFCASSPQRVASGTTGELFFGEGSRLTVL.

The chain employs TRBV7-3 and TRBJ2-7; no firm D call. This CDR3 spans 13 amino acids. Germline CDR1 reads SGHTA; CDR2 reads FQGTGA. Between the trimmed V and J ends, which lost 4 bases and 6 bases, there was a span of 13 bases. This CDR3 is CASSSTHTGEQYF. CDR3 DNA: TGTGCCAGCAGCTCGACACATACGGGCGAGCAGTACTTC.

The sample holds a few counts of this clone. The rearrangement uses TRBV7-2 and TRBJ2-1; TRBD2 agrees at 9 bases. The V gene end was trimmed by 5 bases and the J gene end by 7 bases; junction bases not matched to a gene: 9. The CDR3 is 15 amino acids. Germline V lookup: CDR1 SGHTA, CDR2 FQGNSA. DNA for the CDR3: TGTGCCAGCAGCGGCTGGCGGGGGGGCGGGAATGAGCAGTTCTTC. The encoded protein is CASSGWRGGGNEQFF.

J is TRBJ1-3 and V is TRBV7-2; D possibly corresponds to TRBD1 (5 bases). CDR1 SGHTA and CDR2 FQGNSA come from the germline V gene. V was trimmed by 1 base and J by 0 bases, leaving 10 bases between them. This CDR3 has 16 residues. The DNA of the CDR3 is TGTGCCAGCAGCTTAGACAGGCCACGCTCTGGAAACACCATATATTTT. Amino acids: CASSLDRPRSGNTIYF.

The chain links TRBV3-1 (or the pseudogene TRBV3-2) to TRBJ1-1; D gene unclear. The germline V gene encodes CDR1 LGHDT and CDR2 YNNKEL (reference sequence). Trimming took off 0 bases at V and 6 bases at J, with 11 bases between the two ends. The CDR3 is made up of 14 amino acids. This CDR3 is CASSQDKDHSEAFF. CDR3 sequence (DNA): TGTGCCAGCAGCCAAGACAAGGACCACTCTGAAGCTTTCTTT.

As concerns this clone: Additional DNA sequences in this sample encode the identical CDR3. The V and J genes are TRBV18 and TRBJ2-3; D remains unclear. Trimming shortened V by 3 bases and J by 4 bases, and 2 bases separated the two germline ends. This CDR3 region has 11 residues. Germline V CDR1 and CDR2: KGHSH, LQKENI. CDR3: CASSPADTQYF. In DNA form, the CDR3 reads TGTGCCAGCTCACCCGCAGATACGCAGTATTTT.